The clone carrying this T cell receptor beta chain has only a few counts. This entry is derived from a study of T-cell memory formation after mild COVID-19. MiXCR, applied by TCRdb to the 5' RACE reads, yields one record per CDR3 protein. The data hold 470,000 or so distinct CDR3 sequences, with approximately 23% observed a single time. This CDR3 spans 13 amino acids. V was clipped by 7 bases and J by 9 bases; unmatched bases: 8. The V gene's germline CDR1 is MNHEY and CDR2 SVGEGT. The TCR originated in an adult woman who had mild COVID-19 (a few samples of this study predate the infection). Cell type and time point are not known. The J gene is TRBJ2-1, the V gene TRBV6-2 or TRBV6-3; 8 bases are a match to TRBD2. The sequenced material came from PBMCs or a T cell subset sorted from them (not recorded which). CDR3: CASNAGGRGEQFF. In DNA, the CDR3 is TGTGCCAGCAACGCGGGAGGACGGGGTGAGCAGTTCTTC.